A selection of T cell receptor beta chains follows, all from one sample in a study of response to subunit inactivated influenza vaccine. TCRdb re-called the RT-PCR reads with MiXCR, one entry per CDR3 protein. The data contain hundreds of thousands of distinct CDR3 sequences, roughly 9.7% of them seen just once; the ten biggest clones take up more than 10%. The source material was PBMCs from blood, sampled about 40 days after vaccination. The receptors originated from a man between 50 and 59 years old who received an inactivated influenza vaccine. The CDR3 runs from the conserved cysteine through the conserved F or W. The order of the fields is clone size, D gene, V gene, J gene, CDR3 protein, CDR3 DNA. The D gene is left open where the match is weak. Size values are once, few and many counts, or a class for expanded clones, and some rows have none.

clone size: .
D gene: .
V gene: TRBV12-3/TRBV12-4
J gene: TRBJ1-1
CDR3 protein: CASSLDAAMNTEAFF
CDR3 DNA: TGTGCCAGCAGTTTAGACGCAGCCATGAACACTGAAGCTTTCTTT

clone size: many
D gene: .
V gene: TRBV29-1
J gene: TRBJ2-7
CDR3 protein: CSVELGGSYEQYF
CDR3 DNA: TGCAGCGTTGAACTGGGGGGCTCCTACGAGCAGTACTTC

clone size: many
D gene: TRBD1
V gene: TRBV7-9
J gene: TRBJ2-7
CDR3 protein: CASSPPYRQGFYEQYF
CDR3 DNA: TGTGCCAGCAGCCCTCCCTATAGACAGGGTTTCTACGAGCAGTACTTC

clone size: .
D gene: .
V gene: TRBV20-1
J gene: TRBJ2-1
CDR3 protein: CSARDWGTREMNEQFF
CDR3 DNA: TGCAGTGCTAGAGATTGGGGGACGCGGGAAATGAATGAGCAGTTCTTC

clone size: many
D gene: .
V gene: TRBV24-1
J gene: TRBJ2-2
CDR3 protein: CATSPTANTGELFF
CDR3 DNA: TGTGCCACCAGTCCGACAGCGAACACCGGGGAGCTGTTTTTT

clone size: many
D gene: .
V gene: TRBV12-3/TRBV12-4
J gene: TRBJ1-1
CDR3 protein: CASSSQQGTEAFF
CDR3 DNA: TGTGCCAGCAGTTCACAGCAGGGCACTGAAGCTTTCTTT

clone size: few
D gene: TRBD1
V gene: TRBV7-2
J gene: TRBJ1-1
CDR3 protein: CASSWSRGGQLLVEAFF
CDR3 DNA: TGTGCCAGCAGCTGGAGCCGCGGGGGACAGCTCTTGGTAGAAGCTTTCTTT

clone size: few
D gene: .
V gene: TRBV4-3
J gene: TRBJ2-7
CDR3 protein: CASSQGNLGPNSYEQYF
CDR3 DNA: TGCGCCAGCAGCCAAGGGAATTTGGGGCCAAACTCCTACGAGCAGTACTTC

clone size: few
D gene: .
V gene: TRBV24-1
J gene: TRBJ2-1
CDR3 protein: CATSDSPGSSYNEQFF
CDR3 DNA: TGTGCCACCAGTGATTCCCCCGGGAGTTCCTACAATGAGCAGTTCTTC

clone size: .
D gene: TRBD1
V gene: TRBV9
J gene: TRBJ2-5
CDR3 protein: CASSPRQGTQRETQYF
CDR3 DNA: TGTGCCAGCAGCCCTCGACAGGGCACCCAAAGAGAGACCCAGTACTTC

clone size: few
D gene: .
V gene: TRBV5-5
J gene: TRBJ2-1
CDR3 protein: CASSLPSTNEQFF
CDR3 DNA: TGTGCCAGCAGCTTGCCTAGCACGAATGAGCAGTTCTTC

clone size: .
D gene: .
V gene: TRBV18
J gene: TRBJ2-2
CDR3 protein: CASSPRAATNTGELFF
CDR3 DNA: TGTGCCAGCTCACCGCGAGCGGCCACGAACACCGGGGAGCTGTTTTTT

clone size: many
D gene: TRBD1
V gene: TRBV24-1
J gene: TRBJ2-1
CDR3 protein: CATSDEGTGSGNEQFF
CDR3 DNA: TGTGCCACCAGTGACGAAGGGACAGGGAGTGGCAATGAGCAGTTCTTC

clone size: few
D gene: TRBD2
V gene: TRBV2
J gene: TRBJ2-2
CDR3 protein: CASSVGLAGTNTGELFF
CDR3 DNA: TGTGCCAGCAGTGTCGGACTAGCGGGAACGAACACCGGGGAGCTGTTTTTT

clone size: many
D gene: TRBD1
V gene: TRBV10-3
J gene: TRBJ1-1
CDR3 protein: CAISGDRVTEAFF
CDR3 DNA: TGTGCCATCAGTGGGGACAGGGTCACTGAAGCTTTCTTT

clone size: .
D gene: TRBD2
V gene: TRBV12-3/TRBV12-4
J gene: TRBJ2-2
CDR3 protein: CASSRTSGGSTGELFF
CDR3 DNA: TGTGCCAGCAGCCGAACTAGCGGGGGATCCACCGGGGAGCTGTTTTTT

clone size: once
D gene: .
V gene: TRBV12-3/TRBV12-4
J gene: TRBJ2-1
CDR3 protein: CASWGLIYNEQFF
CDR3 DNA: TGTGCCTCCTGGGGGCTCATATACAATGAGCAGTTCTTC

clone size: many
D gene: .
V gene: TRBV12-3/TRBV12-4
J gene: TRBJ1-2
CDR3 protein: CASSLGGYNGYTF
CDR3 DNA: TGTGCCAGCAGTTTAGGGGGGTACAATGGCTACACCTTC

clone size: many
D gene: TRBD2
V gene: TRBV15
J gene: TRBJ2-3
CDR3 protein: CATSRDRSSLAGTDTQYF
CDR3 DNA: TGTGCCACCAGCAGAGATAGGTCGAGTCTAGCGGGGACAGATACGCAGTATTTT

clone size: many
D gene: .
V gene: TRBV28
J gene: TRBJ1-2
CDR3 protein: CASSFPENYGYTF
CDR3 DNA: TGTGCCAGCAGTTTCCCAGAAAACTATGGCTACACCTTC

clone size: few
D gene: .
V gene: TRBV11-2
J gene: TRBJ2-7
CDR3 protein: CASSLVFGKLDEQYF
CDR3 DNA: TGTGCCAGCAGCTTAGTCTTCGGGAAGCTTGACGAGCAGTACTTC

clone size: .
D gene: TRBD1
V gene: TRBV29-1
J gene: TRBJ1-2
CDR3 protein: CSVFTGGRGYTF
CDR3 DNA: TGCAGCGTCTTTACAGGGGGCAGGGGCTACACCTTC

clone size: .
D gene: .
V gene: TRBV5-1
J gene: TRBJ2-7
CDR3 protein: CASSKQPGSTEQYF
CDR3 DNA: TGCGCCAGCAGCAAGCAACCGGGGTCTACCGAGCAGTACTTC

clone size: .
D gene: .
V gene: TRBV29-1
J gene: TRBJ2-1
CDR3 protein: CSALGLRSSYNEQFF
CDR3 DNA: TGCAGCGCCCTCGGCCTCCGAAGCTCCTACAATGAGCAGTTCTTC

clone size: few
D gene: .
V gene: TRBV20-1
J gene: TRBJ1-3
CDR3 protein: CSALPPGQISGNTIYF
CDR3 DNA: TGCAGTGCTCTCCCCCCCGGACAGATCTCTGGAAACACCATATATTTT

clone size: many
D gene: TRBD2
V gene: TRBV7-9
J gene: TRBJ2-3
CDR3 protein: CASSPGTSGTDTQYF
CDR3 DNA: TGTGCCAGCAGCCCTGGGACTAGCGGCACAGATACGCAGTATTTT

clone size: few
D gene: .
V gene: TRBV28
J gene: TRBJ2-5
CDR3 protein: CASSLRESGETQYF
CDR3 DNA: TGTGCCAGCAGTTTGAGGGAGTCTGGGGAGACCCAGTACTTC

clone size: .
D gene: TRBD2
V gene: TRBV25-1
J gene: TRBJ2-1
CDR3 protein: CASNGAGPGGPNEQFF
CDR3 DNA: TGTGCCAGCAATGGGGCCGGGCCGGGAGGACCAAATGAGCAGTTCTTC

clone size: .
D gene: TRBD2
V gene: TRBV27
J gene: TRBJ2-1
CDR3 protein: CASKWGGGSYNEQFF
CDR3 DNA: TGTGCCAGCAAATGGGGGGGGGGATCCTACAATGAGCAGTTCTTC

clone size: .
D gene: .
V gene: TRBV5-1
J gene: TRBJ2-1
CDR3 protein: CASSSWPRENEQFF
CDR3 DNA: TGCGCCAGCAGCTCCTGGCCCAGAGAAAATGAGCAGTTCTTC

clone size: many
D gene: .
V gene: TRBV12-3/TRBV12-4
J gene: TRBJ2-5
CDR3 protein: CASSLRMGAQYF
CDR3 DNA: TGTGCCAGCAGTTTGAGGATGGGGGCCCAGTACTTC

clone size: .
D gene: .
V gene: TRBV7-7
J gene: TRBJ2-1
CDR3 protein: CASSLGAQTDNEQFF
CDR3 DNA: TGTGCTAGCAGCTTAGGAGCCCAGACAGACAATGAGCAGTTCTTC

clone size: many
D gene: .
V gene: TRBV24-1
J gene: TRBJ2-3
CDR3 protein: CATSASPSTDTQYF
CDR3 DNA: TGTGCCACCAGTGCCAGCCCTAGCACAGATACGCAGTATTTT